Only one count was recorded for the clone carrying this TCR beta chain. Its matching antigen is unknown. This sample is part of a study of graft-versus-host responses after intestinal transplantation. Study in general: Every transplant recipient was induced with anti-thymocyte globulin, then maintained on tacrolimus and steroids for about 3 years.

General study results and limits: Early after transplant, HvG clones declined as circulating GvH clones peaked. Allografts carried high graft-versus-host to host-versus-graft clonal ratios in patients having graft-donor T cell macrochimerism. Researchers found GvH clones in recipient marrow, and some showed up first in ileum or blood.

The CDR3 length is 13 residues. J gave up 3 bases and V 3 bases, and 1 base lay outside the gene matches. Germline CDR1 SGDLS, CDR2 YYNGEE. Measured with immunoSEQ multiplex PCR; TCRdb has only the in-frame clones, and not every one. This table holds tens of thousands of clones, roughly 88% found once. The V and J genes are TRBV9 and TRBJ2-7, with 9 bases fitting TRBD1. This receptor was identified in a human donor who received an intestinal transplant. The source was unstimulated CD4+ T cells sorted from spleen or lymph node cells, collected before intestinal transplant. CDR3 residues: CASSGTGDYEQYF. The CDR3 DNA follows: TGTGCCAGCAGCGGGACAGGGGACTACGAGCAGTACTTC.